Here is one T cell receptor (beta chain) with its context. This CDR3 region has 15 residues. CDR1 and CDR2 (germline): MDHEN, SYDVKM. V was pared by 3 bases and J by 4 bases, with 6 bases of the junction left unmatched. Assay used: immunoSEQ multiplex PCR; TCRdb lists only in-frame clones, some missing. This table holds some 150,000 clones, approximately 83% found once. The record originates from a study of blood T cell repertoires in COVID-19. Whole-study context: Donors in the United States, Italy and Spain gave samples during acute or convalescent COVID-19. PBMCs, B-cell-depleted T cells, or T cells provided the cDNA or gDNA that made up the material.

The rearrangement uses TRBV28 and TRBJ2-7; 10 nucleotides align to TRBD2. Input material: peripheral blood. The sequence was obtained from a man in his 70s with acute or convalescent COVID-19. In nucleotides, the CDR3 is TGTGCCAGCAGTTTGGTGGGACTAGCGCCTTACGAGCAGTACTTC. Its protein product is CASSLVGLAPYEQYF.